One and the same sample provided the 25 T cell receptor beta chains below, sequenced in a study of T cell changes during pregnancy in multiple sclerosis. Measured with immunoSEQ multiplex PCR; TCRdb has only the in-frame clones, and not every one. This sample carries approximately 23,000 clones, roughly 92% of them seen once, and the ten largest clones take under 0.75%. Sequenced here: CD4+ T cells from peripheral blood mononuclear cells, sampled after pregnancy. All receptors come from a female donor in good health, enrolled as a control in a pregnancy study.

V is TRBV7-3 and J is TRBJ1-2; 9 bases line up with TRBD1. CDR1 is SGHTA and CDR2 is FQGTGA in the germline V gene. V shed 5 bases and J 6 bases; nucleotides not matched to a gene: 10. This CDR3 region has 15 residues. The CDR3 loop is CASSQTGQGMDGYTF. The CDR3 DNA sequence: TGTGCCAGCAGCCAGACCGGACAGGGGATGGATGGCTACACCTTC. The full variable domain, in which reference TRBV7-3 and TRBJ1-2 provide the parts outside the CDR3, is GAGVSQTPSNKVTEKGKYVELRCDPISGHTALYWYRQSLGQGPEFLIYFQGTGAADDSGLPNDRFFAVRPEGSVSTLKIQRTERGDSAVYLCASSQTGQGMDGYTFGSGTRLTVV.

The rearrangement links TRBV6-5 to TRBJ1-5; no clear D. The CDR3 contains 13 residues. V gave up 8 bases and J gave up 0 bases, with 8 bases separating them. CDR1 is MNHEY and CDR2 is SVGAGI in the germline V gene. In DNA, the CDR3 is TGTGCCAGCGGCCCCAATAGCAATCAGCCCCAGCATTTT. Protein: CASGPNSNQPQHF.

The CDR3 loop reads CASKYGQGHSEAFF. In DNA form, the CDR3 reads TGTGCCAGCAAGTATGGACAGGGTCATTCTGAAGCTTTCTTT. V usage is TRBV28 and J usage is TRBJ1-1; TRBD1 agrees at 8 bases. Germline values: CDR1 MDHEN, CDR2 SYDVKM. The CDR3 is made up of 14 amino acids. With V trimmed by 7 bases and J by 6 bases, 10 bases remained unmatched.

This clone was observed a handful of times. V gene TRBV30 combines with J gene TRBJ1-1; D not resolved. The CDR3 sequence is 13 residues long. The ends were cut back, 2 bases at V and 3 bases at J, with 10 bases in the middle. Germline values: CDR1 GTSNPN, CDR2 SVGIG (reference sequence). The CDR3 region has the DNA TGTGCCTGGAGTCGGGAGTTGGACACTGAAGCTTTCTTT. This codes for CAWSRELDTEAFF.

The rearrangement links TRBV2 to TRBJ2-7; tentatively, D is TRBD2 (5 bases). V lost 4 bases, J lost 2 bases, and 6 bases lay in between. The CDR3 has 12 residues. Germline CDR1 SNHLY, CDR2 FYNNEI. For the CDR3, the DNA is TGTGCCAGCAGTGGACTAACCTACGAGCAGTACTTC. Translated, it gives CASSGLTYEQYF.

V and J are TRBV27 and TRBJ2-3; maybe TRBD1 (6 bases). There are 16 residues in the CDR3. Germline CDR1 and CDR2: MNHEY and SMNVEV (reference sequence). V was clipped by 6 bases and J by 0 bases, with 16 bases between them. The CDR3 DNA reads as TGTGCCAGCAGCCTCCGACAGGCCCTCAGCACAGATACGCAGTATTTT. Translating it yields CASSLRQALSTDTQYF.

The CDR3 is CASSLGSGLAYGYTF. Written as DNA, the CDR3 is TGTGCCAGCAGTTTAGGGTCAGGCCTCGCTTATGGCTACACCTTC. The rearrangement uses TRBV27 and TRBJ1-2, with D hard to call. Trimming took 2 bases from V and 5 from J, leaving 15 bases between them. The CDR3 consists of 15 residues. Germline CDR1 and CDR2: MNHEY and SMNVEV (reference sequence).

This clone has a handful of counts. This chain's CDR3 is CSVAARGTEAFF. CDR3 coding DNA: TGCAGCGTTGCGGCGCGAGGCACTGAAGCTTTCTTT. The chain is built from TRBV29-1 and TRBJ1-1; no clear D gene. The V gene's germline CDR1 is SQVTM and CDR2 ANQGSEA. Deletions cut 4 bases from V and 4 bases from J, with 10 bases between. This CDR3 comprises 12 residues.

The chain recombines TRBV9 with TRBJ1-2; TRBD1 matches at 9 bases. Germline CDR1 is SGDLS and CDR2 is YYNGEE. Trimming cost V 4 bases and J 5 bases; bases outside gene matches: 15. The CDR3 runs to 17 residues. The DNA of the CDR3 is TGTGCCAGCAGCCTCCTCCGGGACAGGGATTATCGGTATGGCTACACCTTC. It specifies CASSLLRDRDYRYGYTF.

This clone was counted once. The chain employs TRBV7-8 and TRBJ1-1, with 11 bases fitting TRBD1. CDR3 size: 16 residues. Germline CDR1 and CDR2: SGHVS and FQNEAQ. V was pared by 5 bases and J by 1 base, with 6 bases of the junction left unmatched. The CDR3: CASSAGTGGRNTEAFF. CDR3 DNA: TGTGCCAGCAGCGCCGGGACAGGGGGAAGGAACACTGAAGCTTTCTTT.

This chain joins TRBV19 and TRBJ1-2; no reliable D call. Trimming removed 6 bases from V and 3 bases from J, with 11 bases in between. This CDR3 has 13 residues. CDR1 and CDR2 from the germline V gene are LNHDA and SQIVND (reference sequence). DNA for the CDR3: TGTGCCAGTAGGGAGGGAACCCACTATGGCTACACCTTC. Its translation is CASREGTHYGYTF.

The rearrangement joins TRBV18 to TRBJ2-5; 13 positions agree with TRBD2. Germline CDR1 reads KGHSH; CDR2 reads LQKENI. After removal of 5 bases from V and 5 bases from J, the junction contained 14 bases not matched to a gene. The CDR3 is 18 amino acids. CDR3 sequence reads: CASSLRTSGGPQAETQYF. DNA for the CDR3: TGTGCCAGCTCATTGCGGACTAGCGGGGGTCCTCAGGCGGAGACCCAGTACTTC.

The rearrangement uses TRBV15 and TRBJ1-4, with a tentative D call TRBD1 (5 bases). Deletions cut 0 bases from V and 6 bases from J, with 8 bases between. Germline CDR1 reads LNHNV; CDR2 reads YYDKDF (reference sequence). The length of the CDR3 is 14 residues. In nucleotides, the CDR3 is TGTGCCACCAGCAGAGACAGGGTCCATGAAAAACTGTTTTTT. As protein: CATSRDRVHEKLFF.

The CDR3 protein is CAWKVRGGSPLHF. CDR3 bases: TGTGCCTGGAAAGTTAGGGGTGGCTCACCCCTCCACTTT. The chain has TRBV30 and TRBJ1-6; D may be TRBD1 (5 bases). The CDR3 length is 13 residues. Germline loops: CDR1 GTSNPN, CDR2 SVGIG (reference sequence). V lost 4 bases to trimming and J lost 10 bases, with 14 bases between them. The full variable domain, rest sourced from reference TRBV30 and TRBJ1-6, is SQTIHQWPATLVQPVGSPLSLECTVEGTSNPNLYWYRQAAGRGLQLLFYSVGIGQISSEVPQNLSASRPQDRQFILSSKKLLLSDSGFYLCAWKVRGGSPLHFGNGTRLTVT.

This chain connects TRBV15 to TRBJ2-1; possibly TRBD2 for D (5 bases). Trimming took off 3 bases at V and 2 bases at J, with 14 bases between the two ends. Looked up from germline, CDR1 is LNHNV and CDR2 is YYDKDF (reference sequence). This CDR3 region has 16 residues. As DNA, the CDR3 is TGTGCCACCAGCAGGGGGAGCGAATTTCCCTACAATGAGCAGTTCTTC. This gives the protein CATSRGSEFPYNEQFF.

The V and J genes are TRBV15 and TRBJ1-4; TRBD1 aligns across 7 bases. V lost 10 bases to trimming and J lost 4 bases; unmatched junction nucleotides: 9. Germline V gene sequence: CDR1 LNHNV, CDR2 YYDKDF (reference sequence). This CDR3 has 14 residues. DNA of the CDR3: TGTGCCATCGCTAGACAGGGTGATAATGAAAAACTGTTTTTT. This translates into CAIARQGDNEKLFF.

The chain couples TRBV18 to TRBJ2-1; 8 positions agree with TRBD2. Germline V gives CDR1 KGHSH, CDR2 LQKENI. This CDR3 has 14 amino acids. J gave up 8 bases and V 3 bases, and 6 bases lay outside the gene matches. CDR3 coding DNA: TGTGCCAGCTCACCGCCAGCGGGGGTGGATGAGCAGTTCTTC. Residues: CASSPPAGVDEQFF.

In DNA, the CDR3 is TGTGCCAGCAGTTACGGGCGGGAGAGCCTCCAGGAGACCCAGTACTTC. Residues: CASSYGRESLQETQYF. The chain combines TRBV6-5 with TRBJ2-5, with 7 bases aligning to TRBD2. This CDR3 comprises 16 residues. The V gene's germline CDR1 is MNHEY and CDR2 SVGAGI. J was trimmed by 5 bases and V by 2 bases; bases with no gene match: 11.

This chain links TRBV6-5 with TRBJ1-4, with TRBD1 matching 9 bases. V lost 5 bases to trimming and J lost 6 bases; unmatched junction nucleotides: 4. CDR3 length: 14 amino acids. CDR1 is MNHEY, CDR2 SVGAGI, per germline. Here the CDR3 DNA reads TGTGCCAGCAGTGGGTGGACAGGGGATGAAAAACTGTTTTTT. Translating it yields CASSGWTGDEKLFF.

This clone has only one observation. V usage is TRBV5-5 and J usage is TRBJ2-1; unclear D gene. Germline V gene lookup returns CDR1 SGHKS and CDR2 YYEKEE (reference sequence). V lost 0 bases and J 7 bases, leaving 11 bases between the germline ends. CDR3 length equals 14 residues. The DNA for the CDR3 is TGTGCCAGCAGCTTGGCCAGGATGGCTAATGAGCAGTTCTTC. This encodes CASSLARMANEQFF.

The CDR3: CASSLGGANSPLHF. CDR3 coding DNA: TGTGCCAGCAGTTTAGGGGGGGCAAATTCACCCCTCCACTTT. The V and J genes are TRBV6-5 and TRBJ1-6, with TRBD1 as a possible D gene (6 bases). Germline CDR1 MNHEY, CDR2 SVGAGI. V shed 4 bases and J shed 7 bases, with 11 bases lying between them. There are 14 residues in the CDR3.

This chain uses TRBV18 with TRBJ2-6; D may be TRBD2 (5 bases). The length of the CDR3 is 16 residues. Trimming stripped 0 bases from V and 1 base from J, with 7 bases between. Germline-derived CDR1 and CDR2 are KGHSH and LQKENI. The DNA of the CDR3 is TGTGCCAGCTCACCACCCCCGGGATCTGGGGCCAACGTCCTGACTTTC. Protein: CASSPPPGSGANVLTF.

The chain recombines TRBV11-2 with TRBJ2-7; D might be TRBD1 (6 bases). This CDR3 contains 16 residues. Germline-derived CDR1 and CDR2 are SGHAT and FQNNGV. V lost 1 base and J 4 bases, leaving 17 bases between the germline ends. The CDR3 region has the DNA TGTGCCAGCAGCTTAGGGGGGCGACAGTGGGAATACGAGCAGTACTTC. Protein: CASSLGGRQWEYEQYF.

CDR3 coding DNA: TGTGCCAGCAGCTTGGTGGACACCAACAATGAGCAGTTCTTC. Translating gives CASSLVDTNNEQFF. The V call is TRBV5-4, the J call TRBJ2-1; a weak D match, TRBD1 (5 bases). Germline values: CDR1 SGHNT, CDR2 YYREEE (reference sequence). Trimming removed 0 bases from V and 5 bases from J, with 9 bases in between. The CDR3 is 14 amino acids.

The genes are TRBV6-1 and TRBJ1-4; D is possibly TRBD1 (6 bases). The CDR3 is 16 amino acids. V was pared by 1 base and J by 8 bases, with 17 bases between. Germline V lookup: CDR1 MNHNS, CDR2 SASEGT. CDR3 nucleotides: TGTGCCAGCAGTGAAGGGGCCCTGAGGGGGAGAGAAAAACTGTTTTTT. Translation: CASSEGALRGREKLFF.